These T cell receptor beta chains were read from a single sample in a study of low-dose radiotherapy and immunotherapy resistance in tumors. A single record per CDR3 protein comes from TCRdb applying MiXCR to the reads. The top ten hold approximately 7.2% of the sample, which has around 58,000 distinct CDR3 sequences, around a quarter seen once. This specimen was PBMCs, taken after low-dose radiotherapy plus immunotherapy. These receptors were obtained from a male donor with prostate cancer. Both conserved end residues are part of each CDR3. D genes are given only for firm matches. Expanded clones get a size class; other rows say once, few or many, or leave the size out.

J: TRBJ1-6; V: TRBV7-8; size: many; D: NA; DNA: TGTGCCAGCAGCTTAGGAAATTCACCCCTCCACTTT; CDR3: CASSLGNSPLHF
J: TRBJ2-1; V: TRBV7-9; size: many; D: NA; DNA: TGTGCCAGCAGCCCGAGGTCCTACAATGAGCAGTTCTTC; CDR3: CASSPRSYNEQFF
J: TRBJ2-5; V: TRBV28; size: NA; D: NA; DNA: TGTGCCTCAGGGGAGACCCAGTACTTC; CDR3: CASGETQYF
J: TRBJ2-7; V: TRBV3-1; size: many; D: TRBD2; DNA: TGTGCCAGCAGCAAAGGGACTAGCGGGATAGGCGAGCAGTACTTC; CDR3: CASSKGTSGIGEQYF
J: TRBJ2-7; V: TRBV13; size: medium-sized; D: TRBD2; DNA: TGTGCCAGCAGTCTAGCGGGAGGGTCCTACGAGCAGTACTTC; CDR3: CASSLAGGSYEQYF
J: TRBJ2-3; V: TRBV4-1; size: many; D: NA; DNA: TGCGCCAGCAGCCAAGAGAGCAGGGCTACGTTCACAGATACGCAGTATTTT; CDR3: CASSQESRATFTDTQYF
J: TRBJ1-5; V: TRBV28; size: many; D: TRBD1; DNA: TGTGCCAGCAGTTTCGGTTTTCAACAGGGGTGGTATAGCAATCAGCCCCAGCATTTT; CDR3: CASSFGFQQGWYSNQPQHF
J: TRBJ2-5; V: TRBV20-1; size: many; D: NA; DNA: TGCAGTGCTATTTCTTTGGAGACCCAGTACTTC; CDR3: CSAISLETQYF
J: TRBJ2-1; V: TRBV29-1; size: many; D: TRBD2; DNA: TGCAGCGTTGAAAGTCGTCGGGAGGGCCGCTACAATGAGCAGTTCTTC; CDR3: CSVESRREGRYNEQFF
J: TRBJ2-7; V: TRBV10-2; size: many; D: NA; DNA: TGCGCCAGCAGTGAGTGGTTGGGCGGCGAGCAGTACTTC; CDR3: CASSEWLGGEQYF
J: TRBJ2-5; V: TRBV13; size: NA; D: TRBD1; DNA: TGTGCCAGCAGCTTCCAGACAGGGGGCGACCCGGAGACCCAGTACTTC; CDR3: CASSFQTGGDPETQYF
J: TRBJ2-7; V: TRBV14; size: many; D: NA; DNA: TGCGCCAGCAGCCAGGGCTACGAGCAGTACTTC; CDR3: CASSQGYEQYF
J: TRBJ1-6; V: TRBV30; size: many; D: NA; DNA: TGTGCCTGGAGGGGACACTATAATTCACCCCTCCACTTT; CDR3: CAWRGHYNSPLHF